This T cell receptor beta chain was sequenced during a study of spatial heterogeneity in lung cancer. As for the study in general: In the raw reads, each unique TCR and UMI combination was present more than ten times on average.

TCRdb redid the calling of the 5' RACE reads with MiXCR, one entry per CDR3 protein. Altogether tens of thousands of distinct CDR3 sequences are present, roughly 12% being singletons, with the ten largest covering roughly 32%. Regarding time point: blood at routine non-recurrence follow-up after resection. This clonotype was seen many times. This sample comprised PBMCs, obtained at follow-up. The TCR was taken from a male donor with early-stage non-small cell lung cancer.

The CDR3 DNA is TGTGCCAGTAGTACATCTTGGACAGGTTCCTACGAGCAGTACTTC. Its protein is CASSTSWTGSYEQYF. The chain employs TRBV19 and TRBJ2-7, with 7 positions matching TRBD1. Germline V gene sequence: CDR1 LNHDA, CDR2 SQIVND (reference sequence). This CDR3 contains 15 residues. V lost 4 bases, J lost 1 base, and 7 bases stayed unmatched.